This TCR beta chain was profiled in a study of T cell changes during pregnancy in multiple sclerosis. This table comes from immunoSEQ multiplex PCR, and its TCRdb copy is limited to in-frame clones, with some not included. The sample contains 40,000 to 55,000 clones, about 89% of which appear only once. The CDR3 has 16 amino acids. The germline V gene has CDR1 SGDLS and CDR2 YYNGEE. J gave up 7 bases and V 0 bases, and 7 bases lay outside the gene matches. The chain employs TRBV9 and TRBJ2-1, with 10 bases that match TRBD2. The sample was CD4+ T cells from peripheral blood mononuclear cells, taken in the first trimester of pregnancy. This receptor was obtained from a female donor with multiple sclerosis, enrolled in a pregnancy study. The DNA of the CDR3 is TGTGCCAGCAGCGTAGAAGTAGCGGGAGGCCTTAATGAGCAGTTCTTC. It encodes CASSVEVAGGLNEQFF.